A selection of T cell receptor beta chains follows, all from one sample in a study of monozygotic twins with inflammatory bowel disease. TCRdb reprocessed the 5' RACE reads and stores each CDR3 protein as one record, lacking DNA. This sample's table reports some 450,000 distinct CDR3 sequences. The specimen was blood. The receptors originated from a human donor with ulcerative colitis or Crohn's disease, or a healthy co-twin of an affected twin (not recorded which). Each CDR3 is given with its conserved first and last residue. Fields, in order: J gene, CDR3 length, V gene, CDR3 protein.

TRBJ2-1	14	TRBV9	CASRTRDIQRGPFF
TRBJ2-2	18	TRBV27	CASNNRGVTGDYTGELFF
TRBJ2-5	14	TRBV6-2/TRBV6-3	CASSPHGRKETQYF
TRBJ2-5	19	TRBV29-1	CSVLVDLQGEGGRFETQYF
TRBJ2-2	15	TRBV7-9	CASRMGGANTGELFF
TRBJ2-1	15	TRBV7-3	CASSVSGGPYNEQFF
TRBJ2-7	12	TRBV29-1	CSVVGQEYEQYF
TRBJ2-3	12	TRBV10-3	CAMGLGTDTQYF
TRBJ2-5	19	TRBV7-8	CASSKPVFSGGALQETQYF
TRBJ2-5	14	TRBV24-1	CATSDPQAPETQYF
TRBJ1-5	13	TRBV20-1	CSARWRADQPQHF
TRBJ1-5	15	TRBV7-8	CASSPRWGYDQPQHF
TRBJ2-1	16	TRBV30	CAWSVAASGVPNEQFF
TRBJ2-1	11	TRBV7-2	CASGINNEQFF
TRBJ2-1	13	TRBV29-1	CSVTGRITDEQFF
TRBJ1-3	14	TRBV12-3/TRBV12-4	CASSFGRKGNTIYF
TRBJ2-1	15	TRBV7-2	CASSFRRRVDNEQFF
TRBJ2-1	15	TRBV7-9	CASSLVGGQRNEQFF
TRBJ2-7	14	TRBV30	CAWKMGFYTYEQYF
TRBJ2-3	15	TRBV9	CASSVVGGGPDTQYF
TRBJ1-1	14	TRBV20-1	CSAVVSIRGTEAFF
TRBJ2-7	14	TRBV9	CASSVVGVSYEQYF
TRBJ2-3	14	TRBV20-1	CSASSGKGTDTQYF
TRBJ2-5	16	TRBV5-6	CASSPGQGGGQETQYF
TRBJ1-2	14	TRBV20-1	CSARDERRAWGYTF